Listed below are T cell receptor beta chains from one sample, sequenced in a study of graft-versus-host responses after intestinal transplantation. Method: immunoSEQ multiplex PCR; TCRdb's copy keeps in-frame clones and lacks some. The sample includes some 46,000 clones, approximately 92% of them seen just once. Here the sequenced sample was PBMCs, taken 750 to 850 days after a first intestinal transplant, on the day of a second. Every receptor here comes from a human patient who received an intestinal transplant, so some T cells may come from the graft donor. The CDR3 runs from the conserved cysteine through the conserved F or W. Fields, in order: J gene, V gene, clone size, D gene, CDR3 DNA, CDR3 protein. D genes are given only for firm matches. Expanded clones are given a class, and other clones once, few, many or no size at all.

TRBJ1-2 TRBV28 . TRBD1 TGTGCCAGCAGTTTATCAAGGGGGCTTCCAGATGGCTACACCTTC CASSLSRGLPDGYTF
TRBJ2-4 TRBV5-7 . . TGTGCCAGCAGCTTGGTGGGGGTTGGCAGGCGAAACATTCAGTACTTC CASSLVGVGRRNIQYF
TRBJ2-7 TRBV6-5 . TRBD1 TGTGCCAGCGGGACAGGGGATCGGTACGAGCAGTACTTC CASGTGDRYEQYF
TRBJ1-1 TRBV5-1 . TRBD1 TGCGCCAGCAGCTGGGGAGACAGGGGAACTGGGGCTGAAGCTTTCTTT CASSWGDRGTGAEAFF
TRBJ2-5 TRBV15 few TRBD2 TGTGCCACCAGCGCCACTAGCGAGGGCGGGGAGACCCAGTACTTC CATSATSEGGETQYF
TRBJ2-7 TRBV5-3 . . TGTGCCAGAAGCTGGTGGCGGGTGGGGGAGAGCCACCTGCGCGAGCAGTACTTC CARSWWRVGESHLREQYF
TRBJ2-1 TRBV15 . TRBD2 TGTGCCACCAGCAGAGCTATGGCCAGCGGGAGGGATAGTGAGCAGTTCTTC CATSRAMASGRDSEQFF
TRBJ1-1 TRBV5-1 . . TGCGCCAGCAGCTTGGCCGAATCTACTGAAGCTTTCTTT CASSLAESTEAFF
TRBJ2-7 TRBV2 . TRBD2 TGTGCCAGCAGCTCAGCGGGAGTGGGGTCGATGCAGTACTTC CASSSAGVGSMQYF
TRBJ2-5 TRBV13 . . TGTGCCAGCAGCTTAGAGGGGTTCGTAGGCCGCCAGGAGACCCAGTACTTC CASSLEGFVGRQETQYF
TRBJ2-7 TRBV5-4 . TRBD2 TGTGCCAGCAGCTTGATCCCCACGAGGGAGGGCCCCGAGCAGTACTTC CASSLIPTREGPEQYF
TRBJ2-2 TRBV5-4 . TRBD1 TGTGCCAGCAGCTTGATACAGGGGGCGCGTACCGGGGAGCTGTTTTTT CASSLIQGARTGELFF
TRBJ2-7 TRBV29-1 . TRBD2 TGCAGCGTTGGTGGGAGGGCCCGCCTCGAGCAGTACTTC CSVGGRARLEQYF
TRBJ2-7 TRBV19 . TRBD2 TGTGCCAGTAGTATCGGTTTTAGCGGGGTCACCTACGAGCAGTACTTC CASSIGFSGVTYEQYF
TRBJ2-1 TRBV19 . . TGTGCCAGTAGCCTACAGGGTTCTTACAATGAGCAGTTCTTC CASSLQGSYNEQFF
TRBJ2-7 TRBV9 . TRBD1 TGTGCCAGCAGCGTAGGTTGGACAGGGGGGTACTACGAGCAGTACTTC CASSVGWTGGYYEQYF
TRBJ2-1 TRBV18 . . TGTGCCAGCTCACCACCGCGGGGTGGCGATGCTAGCTACAATGAGCAGTTCTTC CASSPPRGGDASYNEQFF
TRBJ2-7 TRBV6-5 . . TGTGCCAGCAGGATTCTCGGCGAGCAGTACTTC CASRILGEQYF
TRBJ1-1 TRBV9 . . TGTGCCAGCAGCGTAGCGCCGGGAGTGGACACTGAAGCTTTCTTT CASSVAPGVDTEAFF
TRBJ2-3 TRBV23-1 . . TGCGCCAGCAGTCAATACAGGGCCCCAGATACGCAGTATTTT CASSQYRAPDTQYF
TRBJ2-5 TRBV28 . TRBD2 TGTTCTTCCGGGACTAGCGGTATAAGGGAAACCCAGTACTTC CSSGTSGIRETQYF
TRBJ1-5 TRBV5-1 . . TGCGCCAGCAGCTCATCCGGGGCACTAAGAAAGCCCCAGCATTTT CASSSSGALRKPQHF
TRBJ2-1 TRBV5-1 once . TGCGCCAGCAGCTTGGAATTGAGGGGGCAGTTCTTC CASSLELRGQFF
TRBJ2-6 TRBV11-2 . TRBD2 TGTGCCTCCCGCGGGAGCGAAGCTAACGTCCTGACTTTC CASRGSEANVLTF
TRBJ1-2 TRBV14 . . TGTGCCAGCAGCCAAGACGGGCTTTTGATCGGCTACACCTTC CASSQDGLLIGYTF
TRBJ2-3 TRBV5-1 . . TGCGCCAGCAGTTTCCAACAGGATAATACGCAGTATTTT CASSFQQDNTQYF
TRBJ2-1 TRBV19 . . TGTGCCAGTAGTATAATGGATTTCAATGAGCAGTTCTTC CASSIMDFNEQFF
TRBJ2-1 TRBV11-3 . TRBD2 TGTGCCAGCAGCTTAGTATCCGGGAGGCTTATGTTCTTC CASSLVSGRLMFF
TRBJ1-1 TRBV19 once . TGTGCCAGTAGTAATCCGGGGACTGAAGCTTTCTTT CASSNPGTEAFF
TRBJ1-6 TRBV2 . TRBD1 TGTGCCAGCAAGACAGGGTATTCACCCCTCCACTTT CASKTGYSPLHF